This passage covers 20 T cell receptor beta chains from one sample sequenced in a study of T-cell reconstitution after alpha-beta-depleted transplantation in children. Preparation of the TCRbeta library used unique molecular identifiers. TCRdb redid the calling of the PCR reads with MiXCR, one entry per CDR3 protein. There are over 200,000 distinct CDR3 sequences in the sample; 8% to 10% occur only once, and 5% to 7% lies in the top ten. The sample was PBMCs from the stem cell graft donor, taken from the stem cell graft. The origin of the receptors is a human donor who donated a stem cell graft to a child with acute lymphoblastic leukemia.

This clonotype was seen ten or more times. CDR3 sequence reads: CASSLVPAVEAFF. CDR3 DNA: TGTGCCAGCAGCTTAGTCCCGGCGGTTGAAGCTTTCTTT. The chain links TRBV7-9 to TRBJ1-1; unclear D gene. The CDR3 loop spans 13 amino acids. Per the germline V gene, CDR1 is SEHNR and CDR2 is FQNEAQ (reference sequence). The V end was cut by 1 base, the J end by 7 bases, with 10 bases between.

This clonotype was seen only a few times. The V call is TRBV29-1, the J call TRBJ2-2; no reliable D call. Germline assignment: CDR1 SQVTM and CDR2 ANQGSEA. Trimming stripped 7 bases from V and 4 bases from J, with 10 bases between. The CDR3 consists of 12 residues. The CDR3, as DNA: TGCAGCGCCGCAATAGGCACCGGGGAGCTGTTTTTT. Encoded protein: CSAAIGTGELFF.

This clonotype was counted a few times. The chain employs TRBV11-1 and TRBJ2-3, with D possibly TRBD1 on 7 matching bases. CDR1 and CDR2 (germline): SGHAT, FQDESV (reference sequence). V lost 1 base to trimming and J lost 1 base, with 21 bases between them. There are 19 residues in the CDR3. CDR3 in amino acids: CASSLGRGLGIVRTDTQYF. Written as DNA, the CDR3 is TGTGCCAGCAGCTTAGGGAGGGGGCTAGGCATTGTGCGCACAGATACGCAGTATTTT.

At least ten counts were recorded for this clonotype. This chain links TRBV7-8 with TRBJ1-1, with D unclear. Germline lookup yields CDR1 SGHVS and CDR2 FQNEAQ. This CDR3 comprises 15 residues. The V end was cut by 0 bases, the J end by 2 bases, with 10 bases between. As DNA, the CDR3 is TGTGCCAGCAGCTTAGCTTCGGGCACTAACACTGAAGCTTTCTTT. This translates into CASSLASGTNTEAFF.

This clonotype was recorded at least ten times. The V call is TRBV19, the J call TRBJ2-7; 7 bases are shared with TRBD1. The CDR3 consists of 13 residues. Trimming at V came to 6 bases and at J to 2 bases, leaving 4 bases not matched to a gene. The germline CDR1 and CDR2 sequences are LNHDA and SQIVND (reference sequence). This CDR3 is CASRGDRAYEQYF. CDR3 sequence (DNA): TGTGCCAGTAGGGGCGACAGGGCCTACGAGCAGTACTTC.

CDR3 protein: CASSPIGTGGQETQYF. The CDR3 DNA reads as TGTGCCAGCAGCCCTATAGGGACAGGGGGACAGGAGACCCAGTACTTC. The V call is TRBV14, the J call TRBJ2-5; TRBD1 aligns across 11 bases. The CDR3 has 16 amino acids. Germline CDR1 is SGHDN and CDR2 is FVKESK. V trimming: 4 bases; J trimming: 5 bases; junction bases outside the gene matches: 9.

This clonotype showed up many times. This chain's CDR3 is CAISRDRDNSPLHF. CDR3 nucleotide sequence: TGTGCCATCAGTCGGGACAGGGATAATTCACCCCTCCACTTT. V is TRBV10-3 and J is TRBJ1-6; TRBD1 matches at 9 bases. Trimming removed 5 bases from V and 5 bases from J; junction bases left unmatched: 1. This CDR3 spans 14 amino acids. Germline CDR1 reads ENHRY; CDR2 reads SYGVKD.

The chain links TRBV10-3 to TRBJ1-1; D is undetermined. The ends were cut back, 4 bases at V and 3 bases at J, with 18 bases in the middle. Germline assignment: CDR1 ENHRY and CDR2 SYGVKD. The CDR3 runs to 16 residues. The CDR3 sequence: CAISGGSPRGYTEAFF. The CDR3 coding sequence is TGTGCCATCAGTGGTGGCAGCCCCCGGGGATACACTGAAGCTTTCTTT.

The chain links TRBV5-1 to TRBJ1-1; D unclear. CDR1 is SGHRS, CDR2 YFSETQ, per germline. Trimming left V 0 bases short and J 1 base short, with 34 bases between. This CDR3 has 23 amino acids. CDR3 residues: CASSLAWIDKDGLSPEPNTEAFF. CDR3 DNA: TGCGCCAGCAGCTTGGCCTGGATTGATAAGGACGGCCTTTCACCCGAGCCGAACACTGAAGCTTTCTTT.

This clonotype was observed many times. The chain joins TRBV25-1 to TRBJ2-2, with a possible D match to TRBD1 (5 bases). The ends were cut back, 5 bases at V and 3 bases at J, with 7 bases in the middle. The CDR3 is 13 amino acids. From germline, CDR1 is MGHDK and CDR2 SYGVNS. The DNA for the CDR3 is TGTGCCAGCAGTTCCAGGGACACCGGGGAGCTGTTTTTT. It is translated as CASSSRDTGELFF.

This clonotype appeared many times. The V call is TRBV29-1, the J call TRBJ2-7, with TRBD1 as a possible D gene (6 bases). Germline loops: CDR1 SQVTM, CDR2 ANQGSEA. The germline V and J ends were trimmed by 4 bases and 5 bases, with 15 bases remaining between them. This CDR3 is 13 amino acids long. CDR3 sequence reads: CSVVRQGRDEQYF. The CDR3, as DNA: TGCAGCGTTGTCCGCCAGGGGAGAGACGAGCAGTACTTC.

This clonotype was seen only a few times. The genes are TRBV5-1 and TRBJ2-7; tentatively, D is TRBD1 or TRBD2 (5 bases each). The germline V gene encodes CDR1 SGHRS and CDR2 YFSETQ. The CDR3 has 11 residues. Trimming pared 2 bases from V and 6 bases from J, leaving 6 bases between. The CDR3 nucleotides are TGCGCCAGCAGCTTTGGGACCGAGCAGTACTTC. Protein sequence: CASSFGTEQYF.

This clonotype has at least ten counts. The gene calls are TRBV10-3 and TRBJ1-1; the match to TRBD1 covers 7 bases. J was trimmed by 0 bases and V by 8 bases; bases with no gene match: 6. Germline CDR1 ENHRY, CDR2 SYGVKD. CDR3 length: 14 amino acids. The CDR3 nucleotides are TGTGCCATCGGAAGGGACAGACTGAACACTGAAGCTTTCTTT. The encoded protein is CAIGRDRLNTEAFF.

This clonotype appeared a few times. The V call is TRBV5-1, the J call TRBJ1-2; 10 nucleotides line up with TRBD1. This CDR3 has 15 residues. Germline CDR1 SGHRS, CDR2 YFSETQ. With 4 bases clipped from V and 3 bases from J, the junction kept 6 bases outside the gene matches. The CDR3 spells CASSPGQGVYYGYTF. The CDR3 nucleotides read TGCGCCAGCAGCCCCGGACAGGGGGTTTACTATGGCTACACCTTC.

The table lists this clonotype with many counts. The CDR3 region is CASSTGGAVGELFF. For the CDR3, the DNA is TGTGCCAGCAGCACAGGGGGCGCAGTCGGGGAGCTGTTTTTT. The chain employs TRBV6-1 and TRBJ2-2; TRBD1 agrees at 9 bases. Germline CDR1 MNHNS, CDR2 SASEGT. Unmatched junction bases numbered 6, after V lost 6 bases and J lost 7 bases. This CDR3 is 14 amino acids long.

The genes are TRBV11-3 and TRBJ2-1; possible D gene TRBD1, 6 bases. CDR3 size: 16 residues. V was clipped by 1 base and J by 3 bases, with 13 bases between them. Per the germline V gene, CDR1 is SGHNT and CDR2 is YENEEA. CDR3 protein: CASSLGQDSYYNEQFF. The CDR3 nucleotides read TGTGCCAGCAGCTTAGGGCAGGACAGCTACTACAATGAGCAGTTCTTC.

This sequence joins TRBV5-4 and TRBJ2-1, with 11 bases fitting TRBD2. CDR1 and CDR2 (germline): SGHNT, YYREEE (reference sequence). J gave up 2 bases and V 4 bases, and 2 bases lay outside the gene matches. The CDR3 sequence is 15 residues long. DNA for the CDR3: TGTGCCAGCAGCATGACTAGCGGGGCCTACAATGAGCAGTTCTTC. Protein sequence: CASSMTSGAYNEQFF.

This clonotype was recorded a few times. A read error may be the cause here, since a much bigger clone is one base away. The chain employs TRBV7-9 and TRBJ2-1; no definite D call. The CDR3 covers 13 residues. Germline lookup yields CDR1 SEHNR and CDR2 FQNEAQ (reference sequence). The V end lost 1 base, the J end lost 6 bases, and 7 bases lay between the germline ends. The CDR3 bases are TGTGCCAGCAGCTTAGGGGTTATCAATGAGCAGTTCTTC. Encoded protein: CASSLGVINEQFF.

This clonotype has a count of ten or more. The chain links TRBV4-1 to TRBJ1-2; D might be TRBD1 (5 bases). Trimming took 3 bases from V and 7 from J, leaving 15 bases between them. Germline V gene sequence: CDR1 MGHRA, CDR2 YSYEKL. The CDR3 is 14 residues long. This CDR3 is CASSQVGTSGGYTF. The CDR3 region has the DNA TGCGCCAGCAGCCAGGTCGGGACCTCTGGTGGCTACACCTTC.

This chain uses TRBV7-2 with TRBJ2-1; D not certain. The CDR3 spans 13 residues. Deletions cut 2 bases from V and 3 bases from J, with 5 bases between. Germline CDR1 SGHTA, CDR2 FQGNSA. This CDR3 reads CASSLKRYNEQFF. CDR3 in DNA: TGTGCCAGCAGCTTAAAGCGCTACAATGAGCAGTTCTTC.